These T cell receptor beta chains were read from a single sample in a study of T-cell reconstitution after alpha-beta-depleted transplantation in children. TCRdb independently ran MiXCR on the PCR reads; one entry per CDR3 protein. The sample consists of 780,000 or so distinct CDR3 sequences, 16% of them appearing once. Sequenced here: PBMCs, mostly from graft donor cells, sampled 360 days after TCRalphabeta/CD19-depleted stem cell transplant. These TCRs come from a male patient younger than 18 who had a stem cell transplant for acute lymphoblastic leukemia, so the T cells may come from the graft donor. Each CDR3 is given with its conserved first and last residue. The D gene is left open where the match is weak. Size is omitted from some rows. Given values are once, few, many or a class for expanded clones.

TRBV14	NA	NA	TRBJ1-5	TGTGCCAGCAGCCTCCAGTCAGCTATTGGCAATCAGCCCCAGCATTTT	CASSLQSAIGNQPQHF
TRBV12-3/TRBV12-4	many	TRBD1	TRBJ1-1	TGTGCCAGCAGTCCCGAGGACAGGGGGGCTGAAGCTTTCTTT	CASSPEDRGAEAFF
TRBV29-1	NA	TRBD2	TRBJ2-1	TGCAGCGTTAGCGGGAGGGTGAATGAGCAGTTCTTC	CSVSGRVNEQFF
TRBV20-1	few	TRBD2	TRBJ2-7	TGCAGTGCCCAACGGGGGGTCACTTCCTACGAGCAGTACTTC	CSAQRGVTSYEQYF
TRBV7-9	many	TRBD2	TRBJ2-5	TGTGCCAGCAGCTTAGGAAGCGGGAGTTTTGAGACCCAGTACTTC	CASSLGSGSFETQYF
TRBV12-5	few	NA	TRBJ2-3	TGTGCTAGTGCCCTGGGGGGTACGCCAGATACGCAGTATTTT	CASALGGTPDTQYF
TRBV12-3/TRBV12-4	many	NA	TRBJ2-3	TGTGCCAGCAGTCCTAACCTCGGGGGCCCCACAGATACGCAGTATTTT	CASSPNLGGPTDTQYF
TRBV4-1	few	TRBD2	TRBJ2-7	TGCGCCAGCAGCCAAGCAGTGATAGCGGGAGGGGACGAGCAGTACTTC	CASSQAVIAGGDEQYF
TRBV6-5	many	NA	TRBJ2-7	TGTGCCAGCAGTTCCACCAGACCCTACGAGCAGTACTTC	CASSSTRPYEQYF
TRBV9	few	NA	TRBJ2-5	TGTGCCAGCAGCGTAACCAGCCAGCCGAAAGGGGAGACCCAGTACTTC	CASSVTSQPKGETQYF
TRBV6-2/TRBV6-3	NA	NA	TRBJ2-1	TGTGCCAGCAGTTACTCGAACGCCCGACGAGCGGGCTCCTACAATGAGCAGTTCTTC	CASSYSNARRAGSYNEQFF
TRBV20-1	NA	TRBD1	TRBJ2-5	TGCAGTGCTGACCCACTCCGAACAGGGGGCTGGAAGACCCAGTACTTC	CSADPLRTGGWKTQYF
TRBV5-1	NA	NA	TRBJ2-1	TGCGCCAGCAGCTTGGCCCAGTCGGAGGATGAGCAGTTCTTC	CASSLAQSEDEQFF
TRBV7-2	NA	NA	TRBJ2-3	TGTGCCAGCAGCTTAGCGGGTACCCCCGGGCTCACAGATACGCAGTATTTT	CASSLAGTPGLTDTQYF
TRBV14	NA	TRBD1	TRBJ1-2	TGTGCCAGCAGCCGAGGGACAGGCCCGACGAGCTATGGCTACACCTTC	CASSRGTGPTSYGYTF
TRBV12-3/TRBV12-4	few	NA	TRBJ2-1	TGTGCCAGCAGTTTTTGGGGGGATGAGCAGTTCTTC	CASSFWGDEQFF
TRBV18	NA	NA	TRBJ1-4	TGTGCCAGCTCACCTCAGGAAGTTGGAACCCAAGGGGAAAAACTGTTTTTT	CASSPQEVGTQGEKLFF
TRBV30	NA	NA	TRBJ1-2	TGTGCCTGGAGTGTACACCGACAGACAGTTTACTATGGCTACACCTTC	CAWSVHRQTVYYGYTF
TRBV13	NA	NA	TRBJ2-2	TGTGCCAGCAGTAGACCTGGGGTTAGCGGATACACCGGGGAGCTGTTTTTT	CASSRPGVSGYTGELFF
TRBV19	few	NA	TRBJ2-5	TGTGCCAGTGGGACACCCCAAGAGACCCAGTACTTC	CASGTPQETQYF
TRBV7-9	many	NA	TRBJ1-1	TGTGCCAGCAGCCACACGGGCGCTCTCGATCGGGCTTTCTTT	CASSHTGALDRAFF
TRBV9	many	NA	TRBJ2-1	TGTGCCAGCAGCGTCGCGCAGACCAATGAGCAGTTCTTC	CASSVAQTNEQFF
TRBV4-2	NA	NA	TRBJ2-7	TGTGCCAGCAGCCAAGAAGGGTTGACCTACGAGCAGTACTTC	CASSQEGLTYEQYF
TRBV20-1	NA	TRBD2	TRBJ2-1	TGCAGTGCTAGAGTCCGGAGCGGGAGGGTCAATGAGCAGTTCTTC	CSARVRSGRVNEQFF
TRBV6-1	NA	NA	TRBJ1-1	TGTGCCAGCAGTCCACGACCAGGGGAGAACACTGAAGCTTTCTTT	CASSPRPGENTEAFF
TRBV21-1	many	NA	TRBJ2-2	TGTGCCAGCAGCAAAAGGAACAGGCGGAACACCGGGGAGCTGTTTTTT	CASSKRNRRNTGELFF
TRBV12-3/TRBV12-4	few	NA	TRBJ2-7	TGTGCCAGCAGCCTAGGGGGGGCAGGGGGTTACTCCTACGAGCAGTACTTC	CASSLGGAGGYSYEQYF
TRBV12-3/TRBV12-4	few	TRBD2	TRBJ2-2	TGTGCCAGCAGTTTAGCGATCACTAGCGGGAGGGCCCGGACCGGGGAGCTGTTTTTT	CASSLAITSGRARTGELFF
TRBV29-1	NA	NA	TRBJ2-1	TGCAGCGTTGAAGGCGGCGCGGTGTACAATGAGCAGTTCTTC	CSVEGGAVYNEQFF
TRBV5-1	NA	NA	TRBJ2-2	TGCGCCAGCAGCTTGCGTAGGCTTCCGAACACCGGGGAGCTGTTTTTT	CASSLRRLPNTGELFF
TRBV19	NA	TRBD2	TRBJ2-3	TGTGCCAGTAAACAGGGCAGTACTAGCGGGAGGGCAGATACGCAGTATTTT	CASKQGSTSGRADTQYF
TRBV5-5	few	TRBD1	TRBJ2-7	TGTGCCAGCAGCTTGGTCGGGACAGGGGCAACCTACGAGCAGTACTTC	CASSLVGTGATYEQYF
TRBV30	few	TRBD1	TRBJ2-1	TGTGCCTGGGTGGGACAGGTTTTCGTCCAGGAGCAGTTCTTC	CAWVGQVFVQEQFF
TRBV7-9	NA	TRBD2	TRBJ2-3	TGTGCCGGCGTAATTAGGACTAGAGATACGCAGTATTTT	CAGVIRTRDTQYF
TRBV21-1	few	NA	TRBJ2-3	TGTGCCAGCACCATTCGAGAACGGCGTGGGCGGACAGATACGCAGTATTTT	CASTIRERRGRTDTQYF
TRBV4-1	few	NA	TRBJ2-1	TGCGCCAGCAGCAGTATGACCTCCTACAATGAGCAGTTCTTC	CASSSMTSYNEQFF
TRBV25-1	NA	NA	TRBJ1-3	TGTGCCACCAAGCCTGGAAACACCATATATTTT	CATKPGNTIYF
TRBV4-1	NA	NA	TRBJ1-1	TGCGCCAGCAGCCAAGGTGAGGGGGGGAACACTGAAGCTTTCTTT	CASSQGEGGNTEAFF
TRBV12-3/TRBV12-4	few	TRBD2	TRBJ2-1	TGTGCCAGCAGTTTTAGCGGGAGCGTGATACGGAATGAGCAGTTCTTC	CASSFSGSVIRNEQFF
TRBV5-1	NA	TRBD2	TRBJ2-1	TGCGCCAGCAGCAAGGATGGACTAGCGGCCTACAATGAGCAGTTCTTC	CASSKDGLAAYNEQFF
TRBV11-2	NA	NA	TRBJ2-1	TGTGCCAGCAGTCATTTGGGGACAAATTACAATGAGCAGTTCTTC	CASSHLGTNYNEQFF
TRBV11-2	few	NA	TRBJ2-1	TGTGCCAGCAGCCCAATCCCCGGGGGCGAGCAGTTCTTC	CASSPIPGGEQFF
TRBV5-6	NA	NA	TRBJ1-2	TGTGCCAGCAGCTTGGAACGGACCTATGGCTACACCTTC	CASSLERTYGYTF
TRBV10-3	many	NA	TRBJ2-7	TGTGCCATCAGTGGACTAGGTGGAACGGGGGAGCAGTACTTC	CAISGLGGTGEQYF
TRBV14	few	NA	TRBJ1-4	TGTGCCAGCAGCCAAGATCGGCGGAGAAAGTTTTTT	CASSQDRRRKFF
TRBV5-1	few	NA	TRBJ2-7	TGCGCCAGCAGCTGGAAACAGGAATCCTACGTGCAGCAGTACTTC	CASSWKQESYVQQYF
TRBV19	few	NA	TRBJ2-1	TGTGCCAGTAAAGACTCCTACAATGAGCAGTTCTTC	CASKDSYNEQFF
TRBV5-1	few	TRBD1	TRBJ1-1	TGCGCCAGCAGCTTGGTAACAGGGGGCGGCACTGAAGCTTTCTTT	CASSLVTGGGTEAFF
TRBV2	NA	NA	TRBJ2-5	TGTGCCAGCAGTGAAGCTGAAGGACCAAAGTACTTC	CASSEAEGPKYF
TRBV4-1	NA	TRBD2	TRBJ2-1	TGCGCCAGCAGCCTTCCCCGGGGGGACCTTAGGAATGAGCAGTTCTTC	CASSLPRGDLRNEQFF